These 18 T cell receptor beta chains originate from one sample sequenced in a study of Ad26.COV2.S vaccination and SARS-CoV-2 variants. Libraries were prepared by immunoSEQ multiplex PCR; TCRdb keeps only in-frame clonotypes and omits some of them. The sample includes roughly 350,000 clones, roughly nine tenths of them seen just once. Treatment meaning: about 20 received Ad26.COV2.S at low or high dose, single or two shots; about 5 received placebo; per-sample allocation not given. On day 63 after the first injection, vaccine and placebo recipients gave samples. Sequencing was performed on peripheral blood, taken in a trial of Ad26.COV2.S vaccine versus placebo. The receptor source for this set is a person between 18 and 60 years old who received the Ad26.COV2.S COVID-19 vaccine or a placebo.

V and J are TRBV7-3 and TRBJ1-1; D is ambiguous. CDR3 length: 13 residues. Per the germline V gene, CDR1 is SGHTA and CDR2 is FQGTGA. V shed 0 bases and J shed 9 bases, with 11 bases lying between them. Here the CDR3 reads CASSLTVTGKAFF. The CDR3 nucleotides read TGTGCCAGCAGCTTAACTGTGACTGGTAAAGCTTTCTTT.

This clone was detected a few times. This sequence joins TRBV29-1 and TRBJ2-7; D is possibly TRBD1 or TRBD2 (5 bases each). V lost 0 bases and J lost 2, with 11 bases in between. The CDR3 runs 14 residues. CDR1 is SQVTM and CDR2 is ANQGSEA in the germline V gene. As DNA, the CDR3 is TGCAGCGTTGAAGATTCGAGGGGACCCTACGAGCAGTACTTC. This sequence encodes CSVEDSRGPYEQYF.

The CDR3 region is CASSQKQGAGQPQHF. CDR3 in DNA: TGTGCCAGCAGCCAAAAACAGGGGGCAGGGCAGCCCCAGCATTTT. V gene TRBV6-2 or TRBV6-3 combines with J gene TRBJ1-5; 9 bases are a match to TRBD1. Per germline, CDR1 MNHEY and CDR2 SVGEGT. The V segment lost 6 bases and the J segment 7 bases; nucleotides outside the gene matches: 10. This CDR3 spans 15 amino acids.

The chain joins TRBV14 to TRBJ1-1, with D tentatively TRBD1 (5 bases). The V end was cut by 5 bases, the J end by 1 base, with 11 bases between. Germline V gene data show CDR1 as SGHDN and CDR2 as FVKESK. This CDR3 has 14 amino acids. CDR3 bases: TGTGCCAGCAGCACACAAAGGGGGAACACTGAAGCTTTCTTT. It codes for CASSTQRGNTEAFF.

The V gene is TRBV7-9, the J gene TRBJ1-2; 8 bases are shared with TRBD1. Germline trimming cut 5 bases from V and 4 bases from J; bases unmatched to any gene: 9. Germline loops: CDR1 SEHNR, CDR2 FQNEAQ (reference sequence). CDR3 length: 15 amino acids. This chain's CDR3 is CASSPGQGDVYGYTF. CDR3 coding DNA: TGTGCCAGCAGCCCCGGACAGGGAGACGTCTATGGCTACACCTTC.

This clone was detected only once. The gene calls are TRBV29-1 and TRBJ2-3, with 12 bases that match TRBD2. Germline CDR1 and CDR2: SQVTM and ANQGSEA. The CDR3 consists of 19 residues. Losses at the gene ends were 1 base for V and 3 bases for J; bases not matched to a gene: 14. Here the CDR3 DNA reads TGCAGCGTTGAAGGGCCTAGCGGGAGGGCCGTGTTGGGGACAGATACGCAGTATTTT. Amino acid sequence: CSVEGPSGRAVLGTDTQYF.

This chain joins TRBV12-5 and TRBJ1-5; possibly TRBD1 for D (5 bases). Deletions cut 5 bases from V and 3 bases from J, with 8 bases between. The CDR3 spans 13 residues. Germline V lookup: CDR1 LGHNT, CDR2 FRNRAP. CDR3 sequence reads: CASGLTVNQPQHF. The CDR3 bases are TGTGCTAGTGGTCTGACAGTCAATCAGCCCCAGCATTTT.

CDR3 coding DNA: TGTGCCAGCTCACCACCGTCGCGACAGCACTACGAGCAGTACTTC. Protein: CASSPPSRQHYEQYF. This rearrangement joins TRBV18 to TRBJ2-7; TRBD1 might be the D (5 bases). V was shortened by 0 bases and J by 3 bases, with 12 bases between the two germline ends. Germline V lookup: CDR1 KGHSH, CDR2 LQKENI. The CDR3 is 15 residues long.

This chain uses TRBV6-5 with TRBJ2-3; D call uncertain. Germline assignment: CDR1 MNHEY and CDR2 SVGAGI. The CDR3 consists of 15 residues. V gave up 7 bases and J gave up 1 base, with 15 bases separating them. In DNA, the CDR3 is TGTGCCAGCAAGGCTACCGCTTTACGCACAGATACGCAGTATTTT. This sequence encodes CASKATALRTDTQYF.

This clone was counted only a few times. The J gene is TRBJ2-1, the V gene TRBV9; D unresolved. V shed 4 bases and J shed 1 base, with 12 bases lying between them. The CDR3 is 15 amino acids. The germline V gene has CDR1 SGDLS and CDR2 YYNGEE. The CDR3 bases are TGTGCCAGCAGCCCCCCTTTGGGGTCCTACAATGAGCAGTTCTTC. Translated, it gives CASSPPLGSYNEQFF.

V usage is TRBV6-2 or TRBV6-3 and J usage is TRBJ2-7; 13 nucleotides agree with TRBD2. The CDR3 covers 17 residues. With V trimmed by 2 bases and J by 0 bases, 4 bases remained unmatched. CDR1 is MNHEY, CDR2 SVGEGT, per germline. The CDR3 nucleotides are TGTGCCAGCAGTTACAGGACTAGCGGGGGCATCTCCTACGAGCAGTACTTC. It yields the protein CASSYRTSGGISYEQYF.

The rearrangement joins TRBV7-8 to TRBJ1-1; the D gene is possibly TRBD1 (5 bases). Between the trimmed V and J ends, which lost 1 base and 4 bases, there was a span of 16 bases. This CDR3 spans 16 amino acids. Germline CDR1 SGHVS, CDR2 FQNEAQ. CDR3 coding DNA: TGTGCCAGCAGCTTAGGGGGCGGACGATTCGGCACTGAAGCTTTCTTT. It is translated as CASSLGGGRFGTEAFF.

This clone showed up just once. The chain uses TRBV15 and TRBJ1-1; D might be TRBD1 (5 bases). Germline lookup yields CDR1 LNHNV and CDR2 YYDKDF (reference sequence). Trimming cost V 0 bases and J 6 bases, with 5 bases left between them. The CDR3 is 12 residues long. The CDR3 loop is CATSREGPEAFF. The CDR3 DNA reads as TGTGCCACCAGCAGAGAGGGGCCTGAAGCTTTCTTT.

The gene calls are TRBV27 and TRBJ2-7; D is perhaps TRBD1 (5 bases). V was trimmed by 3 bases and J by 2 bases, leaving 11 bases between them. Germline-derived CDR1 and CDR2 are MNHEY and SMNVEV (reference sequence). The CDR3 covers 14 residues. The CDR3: CASSFGQGTYEQYF. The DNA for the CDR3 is TGTGCCAGCAGTTTTGGCCAGGGCACCTACGAGCAGTACTTC.

The CDR3 DNA sequence: TGTGCCAGCAGTTTAGTTGGTCAGCCCCAGCATTTT. The encoded protein is CASSLVGQPQHF. This chain joins TRBV28 and TRBJ1-5; the D is unclear. The CDR3 totals 12 residues. The germline CDR1 and CDR2 sequences are MDHEN and SYDVKM. V was clipped by 2 bases and J by 6 bases, with 5 bases between them.

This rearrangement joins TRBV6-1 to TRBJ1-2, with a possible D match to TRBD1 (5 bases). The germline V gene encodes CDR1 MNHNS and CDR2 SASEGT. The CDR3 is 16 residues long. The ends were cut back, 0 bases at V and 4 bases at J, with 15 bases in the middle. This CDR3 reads CASSEALSGGFYGYTF. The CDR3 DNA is TGTGCCAGCAGTGAAGCGCTTTCGGGGGGATTCTATGGCTACACCTTC.

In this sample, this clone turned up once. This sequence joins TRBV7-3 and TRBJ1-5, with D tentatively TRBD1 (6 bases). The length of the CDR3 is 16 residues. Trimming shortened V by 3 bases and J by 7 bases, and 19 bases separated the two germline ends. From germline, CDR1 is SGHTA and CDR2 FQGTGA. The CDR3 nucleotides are TGTGCCAGCAGCTTCGTTGGGCATTGGGGGCAACAGCCCCAGCATTTT. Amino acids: CASSFVGHWGQQPQHF.

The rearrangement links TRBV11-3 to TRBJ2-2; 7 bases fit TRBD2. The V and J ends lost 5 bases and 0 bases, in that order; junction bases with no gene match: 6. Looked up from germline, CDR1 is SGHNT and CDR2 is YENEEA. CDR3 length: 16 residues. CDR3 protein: CASSREGLPNTGELFF. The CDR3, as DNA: TGTGCCAGCAGCAGGGAGGGACTGCCGAACACCGGGGAGCTGTTTTTT.